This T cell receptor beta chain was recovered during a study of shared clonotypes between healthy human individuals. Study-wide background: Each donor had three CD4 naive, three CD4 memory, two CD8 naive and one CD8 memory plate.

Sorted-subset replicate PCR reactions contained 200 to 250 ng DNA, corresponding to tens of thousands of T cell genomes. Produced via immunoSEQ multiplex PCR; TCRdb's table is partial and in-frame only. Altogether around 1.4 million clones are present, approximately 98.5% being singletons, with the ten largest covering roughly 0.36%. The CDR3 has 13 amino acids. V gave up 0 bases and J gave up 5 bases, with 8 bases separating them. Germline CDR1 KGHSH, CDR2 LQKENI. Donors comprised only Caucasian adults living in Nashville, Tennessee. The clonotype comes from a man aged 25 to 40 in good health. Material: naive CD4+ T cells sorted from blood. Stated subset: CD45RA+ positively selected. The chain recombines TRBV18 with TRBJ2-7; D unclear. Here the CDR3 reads CASSPPDLHEQYF. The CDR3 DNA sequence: TGTGCCAGCTCACCACCCGATTTGCACGAGCAGTACTTC.